The 3 T cell receptor beta chains below come from one sample, sequenced in a study of blood T cell repertoires in COVID-19. Libraries were prepared by immunoSEQ multiplex PCR; TCRdb keeps only in-frame clonotypes and omits some of them. The sample carries about 190,000 clones, approximately 86% recorded once. The sample was peripheral blood. The receptors stem from a man older than 75 with COVID-19, enrolled during active disease.

This clone came up once. V usage is TRBV19 and J usage is TRBJ2-5, with 8 positions matching TRBD2. The CDR3 covers 15 residues. With 3 bases clipped from V and 5 bases from J, the junction kept 8 bases outside the gene matches. Germline assignment: CDR1 LNHDA and CDR2 SQIVND (reference sequence). The CDR3 loop is CASSIPGGPFETQYF. In DNA form, the CDR3 reads TGTGCCAGTAGTATCCCGGGGGGGCCCTTTGAGACCCAGTACTTC.

This chain joins TRBV12-5 and TRBJ2-6, with TRBD2 identical over 10 bases. V shed 1 base, J shed 14 bases, and the junction held 2 bases outside the gene matches. The CDR3 covers 13 residues. From germline, CDR1 is LGHNT and CDR2 FRNRAP. The CDR3 is CASGLGTSGLLTF. CDR3 sequence (DNA): TGTGCTAGTGGTTTGGGGACTAGCGGCCTCCTGACTTTC.

The rearrangement joins TRBV5-1 to TRBJ2-1, with 15 bases lining up with TRBD2. Germline CDR1 reads SGHRS; CDR2 reads YFSETQ. Trimming removed 4 bases from V and 14 bases from J; junction bases left unmatched: 10. The CDR3 loop spans 15 amino acids. For the CDR3, the DNA is TGCGCCAGCAGCCCGTGGACTAGCGGGGGGGGCGGGAAGTTCTTC. Its protein is CASSPWTSGGGGKFF.